Listed here are 26 T cell receptor beta chains from one sample, sequenced in a study of blood T cell repertoires in COVID-19 (dated by TCRdb to the early 2020s). The library was generated by the immunoSEQ multiplex PCR assay. TCRdb obtained this table from immuneACCESS and retained in-frame rearrangements with V and J assigned. These tables miss some clones; where compared with another copy, unresolved V genes account for less than half of the shortfall, and the remainder is unexplained. Here the sample has roughly 86,000 clones; about 86% occur a single time. The ten most abundant clones make up 6.3% of the sample. The sequenced sample was peripheral blood. The receptors derive from a man aged 60 to 75 with acute or convalescent COVID-19.

This clone showed up just a few times. The chain is built from TRBV10-3 and TRBJ1-4; D remains ambiguous. Between the trimmed V and J ends, which lost 4 bases and 1 base, there was a span of 19 bases. Germline V gene lookup returns CDR1 ENHRY and CDR2 SYGVKD. The CDR3 consists of 18 residues. CDR3 region: CAISGSPVRVQTNEKLFF. CDR3 sequence (DNA): TGTGCCATCAGTGGGTCCCCGGTGAGGGTGCAAACTAATGAAAAACTGTTTTTT.

This chain joins TRBV6-5 and TRBJ2-7; D ambiguous. The germline CDR1 and CDR2 sequences are MNHEY and SVGAGI. The CDR3 sequence is 15 residues long. V was pared by 0 bases and J by 1 base, with 10 bases between. For the CDR3, the DNA is TGTGCCAGCAGTTACTCGAGTCAGAGGTCCTACGAGCAGTACTTC. This translates into CASSYSSQRSYEQYF.

The chain employs TRBV5-1 and TRBJ1-2, with TRBD1 matching over 7 bases. The CDR3 spans 14 residues. Germline CDR1 reads SGHRS; CDR2 reads YFSETQ. The trim removed 0 bases at V and 4 bases at J, leaving 3 bases unmatched. In nucleotides, the CDR3 is TGCGCCAGCAGCTTGGGAGACAGGGCCTATGGCTACACCTTC. It yields the protein CASSLGDRAYGYTF. Full variable domain (missing parts from reference TRBV5-1 and TRBJ1-2): KAGVTQTPRYLIKTRGQQVTLSCSPISGHRSVSWYQQTPGQGLQFLFEYFSETQRNKGNFPGRFSGRQFSNSRSEMNVSTLELGDSALYLCASSLGDRAYGYTFGSGTRLTVV.

The gene calls are TRBV7-2 and TRBJ2-7; possible D gene TRBD1, 6 bases. Germline CDR1 reads SGHTA; CDR2 reads FQGNSA. Trimming pared 0 bases from V and 2 bases from J, leaving 11 bases between. This CDR3 comprises 15 residues. The CDR3 DNA sequence: TGTGCCAGCAGCTTAGCTCCAGGGGCAACCTACGAGCAGTACTTC. Protein product: CASSLAPGATYEQYF.

The chain joins TRBV7-3 to TRBJ2-5; D not resolved. V was shortened by 5 bases and J by 0 bases, with 7 bases between the two germline ends. The CDR3 is made up of 13 amino acids. CDR1 and CDR2 (germline): SGHTA, FQGTGA. The CDR3 protein is CASSQDNQETQYF. CDR3 nucleotide sequence: TGTGCCAGCAGCCAAGACAACCAAGAGACCCAGTACTTC.

For this clone: Other DNA variants within this sample encode the same CDR3. The chain combines TRBV20-1 with TRBJ2-3; no definite D call. The length of the CDR3 is 14 residues. CDR1 is DFQATT and CDR2 is SNEGSKA in the germline V gene (reference sequence). Trimming removed 6 bases at V and 0 bases at J, with 13 bases between. Here the CDR3 reads CSASPGGSTDTQYF. The CDR3 DNA follows: TGCAGTGCCAGTCCAGGTGGTAGCACAGATACGCAGTATTTT.

The gene calls are TRBV12-3 or TRBV12-4 and TRBJ2-1; 8 bases match TRBD1. CDR3 length: 13 amino acids. After removal of 5 bases from V and 10 bases from J, the junction contained 7 bases not matched to a gene. The CDR3 nucleotides are TGTGCCAGCAGTCGGACAGGGATCATGGAGCAGTTCTTC. Amino acid sequence: CASSRTGIMEQFF.

The J gene is TRBJ2-7, the V gene TRBV2, with 7 bases aligning to TRBD1. The CDR3 sequence is 14 residues long. The junction had 4 bases not matched to a gene; V was cut back by 0 bases and J by 5 bases. Germline V gives CDR1 SNHLY, CDR2 FYNNEI. The CDR3 nucleotides are TGTGCCAGCAGTGAAGCTGAGACAGGGAACGAGCAGTACTTC. This translates into CASSEAETGNEQYF.

The chain joins TRBV7-8 to TRBJ1-2; D not resolved. V shed 1 base and J shed 6 bases, with 15 bases lying between them. The CDR3 extends over 15 amino acids. Germline assignment: CDR1 SGHVS and CDR2 FQNEAQ. This chain's CDR3 is CASSLVTGSIHGYTF. CDR3 in DNA: TGTGCCAGCAGCTTAGTGACCGGGAGTATCCATGGCTACACCTTC.

This clone came up a few times. This chain connects TRBV5-1 to TRBJ2-7; a weak D match, TRBD1 (6 bases). This CDR3 contains 14 residues. V was shortened by 0 bases and J by 2 bases, with 9 bases between the two germline ends. In germline, CDR1 is SGHRS, CDR2 YFSETQ. This chain's CDR3 is CASSLVPGAYEQYF. CDR3 nucleotide sequence: TGCGCCAGCAGCTTGGTCCCAGGGGCCTACGAGCAGTACTTC.

The J gene is TRBJ1-1, the V gene TRBV12-3 or TRBV12-4; D unclear. V was clipped by 2 bases and J by 1 base, with 5 bases between them. This CDR3 has 13 residues. In DNA, the CDR3 is TGTGCCAGCAGTTTACGGGAGAACACTGAAGCTTTCTTT. Translating gives CASSLRENTEAFF.

The rearrangement links TRBV28 to TRBJ2-3; D is possibly TRBD2 (6 bases). The V end was cut by 3 bases, the J end by 1 base, with 14 bases between. Germline V gene data show CDR1 as MDHEN and CDR2 as SYDVKM. This CDR3 region has 16 residues. The CDR3 loop reads CASSFIPGTGTDTQYF. CDR3 in DNA: TGTGCCAGCAGTTTCATCCCCGGGACTGGCACAGATACGCAGTATTTT.

This clone was observed once. The chain recombines TRBV7-9 with TRBJ1-1, with a tentative D call TRBD1 (5 bases). V dropped 3 bases and J dropped 0 bases, with 11 bases sitting between them. The germline gives CDR1 SEHNR, CDR2 FQNEAQ (reference sequence). The CDR3 contains 15 residues. DNA for the CDR3: TGTGCCAGCAGCTTCATGCAGGGAATGAACACTGAAGCTTTCTTT. It codes for CASSFMQGMNTEAFF.

This sequence joins TRBV4-3 and TRBJ2-3, with TRBD2 identical over 10 bases. The ends lost 0 bases at V and 2 bases at J; junction bases unmatched: 8. Germline V gene data show CDR1 as LGHNA and CDR2 as YSLEER. The CDR3 loop spans 18 amino acids. The DNA of the CDR3 is TGCGCCAGCAGCCAAGAACCTAGCGGGGGCTCTAACACAGATACGCAGTATTTT. It translates to CASSQEPSGGSNTDTQYF.

The gene calls are TRBV3-1 (or the pseudogene TRBV3-2) and TRBJ2-6; maybe TRBD1 (6 bases). Germline CDR1 is LGHDT and CDR2 is YNNKEL (reference sequence). V was shortened by 0 bases and J by 0 bases, with 12 bases between the two germline ends. CDR3 size: 18 residues. CDR3 loop: CASSQEDRSFSGANVLTF. The CDR3, as DNA: TGTGCCAGCAGCCAAGAAGACAGGTCCTTCTCTGGGGCCAACGTCCTGACTTTC.

The chain is built from TRBV6-1 and TRBJ1-6; possibly TRBD1 for D (6 bases). Germline V gives CDR1 MNHNS, CDR2 SASEGT. The germline V and J ends were trimmed by 4 bases and 0 bases, with 13 bases remaining between them. This CDR3 is 17 amino acids long. The CDR3 coding sequence is TGTGCCAGCAGTGGCCGACAGGCCTCCTCCTATAATTCACCCCTCCACTTT. Translation gives CASSGRQASSYNSPLHF.

The gene calls are TRBV7-9 and TRBJ1-1; D is ambiguous. V gave up 5 bases and J gave up 6 bases, with 22 bases separating them. The CDR3 has 16 residues. In germline, CDR1 is SEHNR, CDR2 FQNEAQ (reference sequence). CDR3 coding DNA: TGTGCCAGCAGCCCCGAAGGTGGGCGTGGGCCTGCTGAAGCTTTCTTT. Translated, it gives CASSPEGGRGPAEAFF.

The chain joins TRBV7-2 to TRBJ1-1; D is uncertain. CDR1 and CDR2 from the germline V gene are SGHTA and FQGNSA. The CDR3 runs to 15 residues. V dropped 2 bases and J dropped 5 bases, with 15 bases sitting between them. Here the CDR3 DNA reads TGTGCCAGCAGCTTATCTAGTTTAGTCGCAACTGAAGCTTTCTTT. It codes for CASSLSSLVATEAFF.

Turning to this clone: Other DNA sequences in the sample encode the same CDR3. The chain employs TRBV7-2 and TRBJ2-1, with 10 nucleotides matching TRBD1. Trimming cost V 5 bases and J 3 bases; bases outside gene matches: 4. Germline V gene sequence: CDR1 SGHTA, CDR2 FQGNSA. This CDR3 comprises 15 residues. The CDR3: CASSLRTGGYNEQFF. CDR3 in DNA: TGTGCCAGCAGCCTACGGACAGGGGGCTACAATGAGCAGTTCTTC.

This clone was seen once. This chain links TRBV3-1 (or the pseudogene TRBV3-2) with TRBJ1-5; the D gene is possibly TRBD1 (6 bases). The CDR3 runs to 14 residues. The V and J ends lost 3 bases and 3 bases respectively, with 9 bases between them. Per the germline V gene, CDR1 is LGHDT and CDR2 is YNNKEL (reference sequence). The CDR3 DNA sequence: TGTGCCAGCAGCCAGACAGGCGTCAATCAGCCCCAGCATTTT. Protein sequence: CASSQTGVNQPQHF.

The chain carries TRBV7-8 and TRBJ1-4; maybe TRBD1 (6 bases). V was clipped by 0 bases and J by 4 bases, with 15 bases between them. The CDR3 is 17 residues long. Germline loops: CDR1 SGHVS, CDR2 FQNEAQ. The CDR3 bases are TGTGCCAGCAGCTTAGCGACCCTGACAGGACGTAATGAAAAACTGTTTTTT. Encoded protein: CASSLATLTGRNEKLFF.

The DNA for the CDR3 is TGTGCCAGCAGCTTCGGACAGGGAAGCCAGCATTTT. It yields the protein CASSFGQGSQHF. V and J are TRBV5-6 and TRBJ1-5, with TRBD1 identical over 8 bases. J lost 12 bases, V lost 2 bases, and 4 bases had no gene match. Germline loops: CDR1 SGHDT, CDR2 YYEEEE. The CDR3 extends over 12 amino acids.

The rearrangement uses TRBV12-3 or TRBV12-4 and TRBJ2-7; 12 bases fit TRBD1. V dropped 9 bases and J dropped 7; count of bases not matched to a gene: 4. This CDR3 contains 12 residues. CDR3 sequence reads: CASRDRGLEQYF. CDR3 DNA: TGTGCCAGTAGGGACAGGGGGCTTGAGCAGTACTTC.

The table lists this clone with a count of one. The chain has TRBV6-1 and TRBJ1-2; TRBD1 agrees at 9 bases. Looked up from germline, CDR1 is MNHNS and CDR2 is SASEGT. The CDR3 loop spans 15 amino acids. The ends lost 1 base at V and 5 bases at J; junction bases unmatched: 5. The CDR3 region has the DNA TGTGCCAGCAGTGAAGAGTCGGGACAGGGATATGGCTACACCTTC. Translation: CASSEESGQGYGYTF.

The chain carries TRBV6-1 and TRBJ2-3, with 16 nucleotides matching TRBD2. CDR1 and CDR2 (germline): MNHNS, SASEGT. The CDR3 spans 17 residues. Unmatched junction bases numbered 6, after V lost 2 bases and J lost 7 bases. The CDR3 is CASSESLGLAGGNTQYF. The CDR3 coding sequence is TGTGCCAGCAGTGAATCTTTGGGACTAGCGGGGGGGAATACGCAGTATTTT.

This clone has a handful of counts. This chain links TRBV29-1 with TRBJ2-7; 10 bases map to TRBD1. Germline trimming cut 0 bases from V and 4 bases from J; bases unmatched to any gene: 3. Germline V gene sequence: CDR1 SQVTM, CDR2 ANQGSEA. There are 14 residues in the CDR3. DNA of the CDR3: TGCAGCGTTGAAGAGTTGGGACAGGGGTACGAGCAGTACTTC. Its translation is CSVEELGQGYEQYF.